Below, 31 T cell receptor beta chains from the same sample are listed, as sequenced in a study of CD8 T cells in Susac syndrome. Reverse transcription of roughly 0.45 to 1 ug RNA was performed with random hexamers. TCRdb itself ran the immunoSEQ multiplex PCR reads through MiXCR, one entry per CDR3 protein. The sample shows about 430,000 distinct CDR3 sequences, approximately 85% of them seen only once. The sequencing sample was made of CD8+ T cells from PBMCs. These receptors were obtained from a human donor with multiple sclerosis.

DNA for the CDR3: TGCGCCAGCAGCTTGGAAACCGGGAGCTACCTCGGAAACACCATATATTTT. This codes for CASSLETGSYLGNTIYF. The rearrangement links TRBV5-1 to TRBJ1-3; D ambiguous. CDR1 is SGHRS and CDR2 is YFSETQ in the germline V gene. Trimming pared 0 bases from V and 4 bases from J, leaving 17 bases between. The CDR3 extends over 17 amino acids.

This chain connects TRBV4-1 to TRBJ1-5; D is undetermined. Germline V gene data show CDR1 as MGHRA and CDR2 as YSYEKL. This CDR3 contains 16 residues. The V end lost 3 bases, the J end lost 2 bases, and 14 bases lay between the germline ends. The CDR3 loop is CASSQGEQPGNQPQHF. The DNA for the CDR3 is TGCGCCAGCAGCCAGGGCGAACAGCCTGGCAATCAGCCCCAGCATTTT.

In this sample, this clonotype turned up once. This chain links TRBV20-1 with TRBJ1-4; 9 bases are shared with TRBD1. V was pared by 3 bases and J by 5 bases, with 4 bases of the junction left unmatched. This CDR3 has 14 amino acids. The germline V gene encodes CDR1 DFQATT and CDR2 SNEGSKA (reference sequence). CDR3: CSARLGQGNEKLFF. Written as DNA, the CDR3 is TGCAGTGCTAGGTTGGGACAGGGAAATGAAAAACTGTTTTTT.

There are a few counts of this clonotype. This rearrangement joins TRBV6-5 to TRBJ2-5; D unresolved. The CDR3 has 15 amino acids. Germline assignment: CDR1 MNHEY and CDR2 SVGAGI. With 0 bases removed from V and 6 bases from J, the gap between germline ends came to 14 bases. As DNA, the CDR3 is TGTGCCAGCAGTTACTCGTATCAGGCCGCAAAGACCCAGTACTTC. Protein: CASSYSYQAAKTQYF.

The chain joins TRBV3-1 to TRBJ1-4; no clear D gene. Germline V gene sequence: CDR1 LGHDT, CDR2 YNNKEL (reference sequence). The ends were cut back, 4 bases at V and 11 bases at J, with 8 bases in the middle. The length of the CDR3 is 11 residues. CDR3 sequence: CASSRDTKLFF. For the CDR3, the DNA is TGTGCCAGCAGCCGGGATACCAAACTGTTTTTT.

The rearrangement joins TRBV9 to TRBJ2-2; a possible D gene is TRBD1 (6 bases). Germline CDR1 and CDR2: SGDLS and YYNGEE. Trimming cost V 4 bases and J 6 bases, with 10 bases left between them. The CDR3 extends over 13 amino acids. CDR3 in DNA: TGTGCCAGCAGCACACAGGGACCCGGGGAGCTGTTTTTT. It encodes CASSTQGPGELFF.

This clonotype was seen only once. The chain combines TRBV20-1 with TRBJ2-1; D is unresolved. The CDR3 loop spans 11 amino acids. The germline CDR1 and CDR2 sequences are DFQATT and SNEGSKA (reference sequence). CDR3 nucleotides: TGCAGCCAAGGATCGGGCCATGAGCAGTTCTTC. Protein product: CSQGSGHEQFF.

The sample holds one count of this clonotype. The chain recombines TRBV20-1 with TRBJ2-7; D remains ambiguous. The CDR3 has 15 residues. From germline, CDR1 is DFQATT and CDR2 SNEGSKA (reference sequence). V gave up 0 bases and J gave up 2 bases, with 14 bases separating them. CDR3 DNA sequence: TGCAGTGCTAGAGATCTATCCGCTAACCCCTACGAGCAGTACTTC. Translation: CSARDLSANPYEQYF.

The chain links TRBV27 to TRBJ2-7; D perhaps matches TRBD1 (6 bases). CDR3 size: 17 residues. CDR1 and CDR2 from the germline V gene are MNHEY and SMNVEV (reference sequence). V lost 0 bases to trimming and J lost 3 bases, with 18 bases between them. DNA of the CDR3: TGTGCCAGCAGTTTATCTTTGGGGACACCCAGTATCTACGAGCAGTACTTC. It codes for CASSLSLGTPSIYEQYF.

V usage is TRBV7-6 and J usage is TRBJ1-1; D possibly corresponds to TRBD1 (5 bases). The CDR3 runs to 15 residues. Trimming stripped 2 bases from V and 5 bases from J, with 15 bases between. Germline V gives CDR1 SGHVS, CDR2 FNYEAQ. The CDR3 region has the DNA TGTGCCAGCAGCTTATCCCGGGGGAGTCAGACTGAAGCTTTCTTT. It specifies CASSLSRGSQTEAFF.

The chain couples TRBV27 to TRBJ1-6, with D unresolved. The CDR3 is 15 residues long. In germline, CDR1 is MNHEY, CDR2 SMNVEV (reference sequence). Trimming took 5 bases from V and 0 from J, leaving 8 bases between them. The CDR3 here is CASSILSSYNSPLHF. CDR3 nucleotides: TGTGCCAGCAGTATCCTGAGCTCCTATAATTCACCCCTCCACTTT.

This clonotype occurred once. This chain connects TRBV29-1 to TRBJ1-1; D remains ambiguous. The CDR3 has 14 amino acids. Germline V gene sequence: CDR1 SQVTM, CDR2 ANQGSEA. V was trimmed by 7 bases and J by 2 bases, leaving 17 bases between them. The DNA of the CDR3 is TGCAGCGCGCTACCACATCCCCTAAACACTGAAGCTTTCTTT. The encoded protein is CSALPHPLNTEAFF.

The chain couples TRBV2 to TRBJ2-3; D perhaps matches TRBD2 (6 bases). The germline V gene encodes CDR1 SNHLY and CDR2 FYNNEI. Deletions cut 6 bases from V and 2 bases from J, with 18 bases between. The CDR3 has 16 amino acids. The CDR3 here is CASRVPGLPTTDTQYF. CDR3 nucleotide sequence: TGTGCCAGCAGAGTACCGGGACTGCCGACCACAGATACGCAGTATTTT.

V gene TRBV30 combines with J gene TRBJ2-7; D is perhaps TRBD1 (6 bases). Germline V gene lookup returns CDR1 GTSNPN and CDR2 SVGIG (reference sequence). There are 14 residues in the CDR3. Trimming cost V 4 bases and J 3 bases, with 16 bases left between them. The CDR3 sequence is CAWNSRGNFYEQYF. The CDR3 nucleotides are TGTGCCTGGAATTCCAGGGGAAATTTCTACGAGCAGTACTTC.

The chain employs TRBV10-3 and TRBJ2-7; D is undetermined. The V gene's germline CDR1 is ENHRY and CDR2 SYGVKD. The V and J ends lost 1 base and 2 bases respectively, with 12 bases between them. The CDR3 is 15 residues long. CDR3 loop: CAISEWSAFTYEQYF. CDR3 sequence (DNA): TGTGCCATCAGTGAGTGGTCAGCTTTTACCTACGAGCAGTACTTC.

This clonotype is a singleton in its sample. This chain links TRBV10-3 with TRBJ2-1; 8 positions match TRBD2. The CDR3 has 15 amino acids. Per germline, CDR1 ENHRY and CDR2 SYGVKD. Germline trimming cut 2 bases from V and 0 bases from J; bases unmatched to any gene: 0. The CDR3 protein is CAISERGGSYNEQFF. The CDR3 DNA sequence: TGTGCCATCAGTGAGCGGGGGGGCTCCTACAATGAGCAGTTCTTC.

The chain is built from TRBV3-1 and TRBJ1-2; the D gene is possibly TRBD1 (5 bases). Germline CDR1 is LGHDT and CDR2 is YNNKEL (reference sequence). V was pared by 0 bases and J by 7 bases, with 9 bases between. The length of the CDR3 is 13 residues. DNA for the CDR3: TGTGCCAGCAGCCAAGAAGGGGAGGGTGGCTACACCTTC. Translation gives CASSQEGEGGYTF.

The CDR3 here is CASSQTGGNYEQYF. The CDR3 coding sequence is TGCGCCAGCAGCCAAACAGGGGGCAACTACGAGCAGTACTTC. The V gene is TRBV4-1, the J gene TRBJ2-7; TRBD1 matches 9 bases. CDR3 length: 14 residues. CDR1 and CDR2 from the germline V gene are MGHRA and YSYEKL. V shed 2 bases and J 3 bases; nucleotides not matched to a gene: 2.

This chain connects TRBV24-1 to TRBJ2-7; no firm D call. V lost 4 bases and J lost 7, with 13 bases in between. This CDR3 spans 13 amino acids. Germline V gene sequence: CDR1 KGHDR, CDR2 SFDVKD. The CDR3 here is CATSDPVTSEQYF. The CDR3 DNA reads TGTGCCACCAGTGACCCTGTTACGTCTGAGCAGTACTTC.

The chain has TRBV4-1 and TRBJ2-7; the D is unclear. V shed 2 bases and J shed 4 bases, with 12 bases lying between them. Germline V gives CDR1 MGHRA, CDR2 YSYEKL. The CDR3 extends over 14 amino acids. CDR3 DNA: TGCGCCAGCAGCCAACCCGGGTTGCAATACGAGCAGTACTTC. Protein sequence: CASSQPGLQYEQYF.

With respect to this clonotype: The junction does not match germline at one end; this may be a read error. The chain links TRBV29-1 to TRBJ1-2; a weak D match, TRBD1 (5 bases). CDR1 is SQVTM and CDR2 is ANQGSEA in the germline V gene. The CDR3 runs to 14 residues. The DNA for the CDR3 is TGCAGCGCTGAAGCCCATGACAGACTCTATGGCTACACCTTC. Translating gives CSAEAHDRLYGYTF.

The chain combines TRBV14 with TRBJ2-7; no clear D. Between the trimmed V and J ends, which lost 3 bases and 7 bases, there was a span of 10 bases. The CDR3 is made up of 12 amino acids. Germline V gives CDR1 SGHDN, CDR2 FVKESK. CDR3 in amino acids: CASSHSFWEQYF. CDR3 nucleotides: TGTGCCAGCAGCCACTCTTTTTGGGAGCAGTACTTC.

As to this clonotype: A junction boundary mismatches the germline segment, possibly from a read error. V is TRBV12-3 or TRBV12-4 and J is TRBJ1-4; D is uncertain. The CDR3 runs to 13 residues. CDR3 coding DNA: TGTGCCAGCAGCCTAGGGAAGGGCAGCGGTACCTCTTTT. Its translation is CASSLGKGSGTSF.

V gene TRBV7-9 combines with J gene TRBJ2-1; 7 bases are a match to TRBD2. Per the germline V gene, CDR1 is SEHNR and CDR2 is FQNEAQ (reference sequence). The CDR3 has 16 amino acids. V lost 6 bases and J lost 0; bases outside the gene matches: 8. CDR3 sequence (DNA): TGTGCCAGCAGTCGTCTAGCGGCAAGCTCCTACAATGAGCAGTTCTTC. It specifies CASSRLAASSYNEQFF. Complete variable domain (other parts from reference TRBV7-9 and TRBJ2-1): DTGVSQNPRHKITKRGQNVTFRCDPISEHNRLYWYRQTLGQGPEFLTYFQNEAQLEKSRLLSDRFSAERPKGSFSTLEIQRTEQGDSAMYLCASSRLAASSYNEQFFGPGTRLTVL.

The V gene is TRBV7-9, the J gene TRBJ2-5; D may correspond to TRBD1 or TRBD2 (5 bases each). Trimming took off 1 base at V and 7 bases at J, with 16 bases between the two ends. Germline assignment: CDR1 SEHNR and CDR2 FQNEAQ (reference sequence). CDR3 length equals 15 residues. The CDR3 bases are TGTGCCAGCAGCTTAGAGAGGGACGAATTTAGGACCCAGTACTTC. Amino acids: CASSLERDEFRTQYF.

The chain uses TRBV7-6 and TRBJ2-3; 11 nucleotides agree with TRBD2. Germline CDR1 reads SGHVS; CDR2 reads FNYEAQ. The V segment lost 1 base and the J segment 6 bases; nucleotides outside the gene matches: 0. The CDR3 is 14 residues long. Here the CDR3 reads CASSLGTSGDTQYF. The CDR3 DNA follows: TGTGCCAGCAGCTTAGGGACTAGCGGGGATACGCAGTATTTT.

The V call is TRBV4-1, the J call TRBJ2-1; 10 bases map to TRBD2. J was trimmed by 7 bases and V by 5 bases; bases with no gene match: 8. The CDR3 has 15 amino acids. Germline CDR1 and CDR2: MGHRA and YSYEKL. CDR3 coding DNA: TGCGCCAGCAGCGAAACTAGCGGGGTGAGAAATGAGCAGTTCTTC. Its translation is CASSETSGVRNEQFF.

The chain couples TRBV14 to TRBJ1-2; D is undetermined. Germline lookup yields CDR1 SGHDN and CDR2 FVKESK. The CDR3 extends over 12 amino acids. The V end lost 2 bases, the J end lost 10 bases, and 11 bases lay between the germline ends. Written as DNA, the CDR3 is TGTGCCAGCAGCCAAAGGACTGGCACCTACACCTTC. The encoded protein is CASSQRTGTYTF.

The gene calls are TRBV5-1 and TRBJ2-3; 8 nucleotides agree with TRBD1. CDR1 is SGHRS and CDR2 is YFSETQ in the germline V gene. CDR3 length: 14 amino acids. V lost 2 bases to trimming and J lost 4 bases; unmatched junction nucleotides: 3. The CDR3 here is CASSFAGGSDTQYF. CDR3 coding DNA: TGCGCCAGCAGCTTCGCAGGGGGCTCAGATACGCAGTATTTT.

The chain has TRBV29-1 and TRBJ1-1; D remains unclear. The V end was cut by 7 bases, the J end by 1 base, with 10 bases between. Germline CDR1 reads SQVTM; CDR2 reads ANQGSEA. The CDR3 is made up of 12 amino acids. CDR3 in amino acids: CSAVSGNTEAFF. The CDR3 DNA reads TGCAGCGCCGTATCAGGGAACACTGAAGCTTTCTTT.

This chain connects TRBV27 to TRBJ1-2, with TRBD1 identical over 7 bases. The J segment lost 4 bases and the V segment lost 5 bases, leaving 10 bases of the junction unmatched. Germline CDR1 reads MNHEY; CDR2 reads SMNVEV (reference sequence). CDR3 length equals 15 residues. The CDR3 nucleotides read TGTGCCAGCAGTGGCCGCCTTGGGACAGTCTATGGCTACACCTTC. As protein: CASSGRLGTVYGYTF.